This T cell receptor (beta chain) was obtained from a study of identical twins. This CDR3 has 13 residues. One entry per CDR3 protein results from TCRdb running MiXCR on the 5' RACE reads. The sample holds about 790,000 distinct CDR3 sequences, approximately 18% seen once. The same sample was also studied in work on T cells expressing NK-cell markers. That publication notes: It was sorted CD3+CD56-NKG2C+, CD3+CD56+NKG2C- and CD3+CD56+NKG2C+ T cells that provided the TCR beta repertoires. Of CD8+ T cells, roughly 1.0-7.0% belonged to dominant NKG2C+ clonotypes in several donors.

The chain employs TRBV21-1 and TRBJ2-7. TRBV21-1 is tagged as a pseudogene. This TCR came from a woman aged 18-35 years in good health. Sequences were obtained from PBMCs. CDR3 sequence reads: CASSRFLPYEQYF. CDR3 coding DNA: TGTGCCAGCAGCAGATTCCTACCCTACGAGCAGTACTTC.